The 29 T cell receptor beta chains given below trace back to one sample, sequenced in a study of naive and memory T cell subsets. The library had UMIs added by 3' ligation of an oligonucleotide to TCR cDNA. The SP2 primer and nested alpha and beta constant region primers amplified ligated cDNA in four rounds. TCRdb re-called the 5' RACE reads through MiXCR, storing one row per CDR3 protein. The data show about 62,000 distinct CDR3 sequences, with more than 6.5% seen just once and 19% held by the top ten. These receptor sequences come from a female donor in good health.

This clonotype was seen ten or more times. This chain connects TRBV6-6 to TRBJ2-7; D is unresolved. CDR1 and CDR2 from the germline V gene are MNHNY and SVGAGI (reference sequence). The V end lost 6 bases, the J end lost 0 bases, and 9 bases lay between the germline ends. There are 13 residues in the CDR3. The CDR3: CASRDRSSYEQYF. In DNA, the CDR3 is TGTGCCAGCAGGGACCGTAGCTCCTACGAGCAGTACTTC.

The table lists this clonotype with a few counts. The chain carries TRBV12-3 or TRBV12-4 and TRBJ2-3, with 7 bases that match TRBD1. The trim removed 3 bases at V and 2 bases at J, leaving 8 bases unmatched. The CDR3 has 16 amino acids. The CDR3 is CASSFFTGVHTDTQYF. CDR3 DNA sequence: TGTGCCAGCAGTTTCTTCACAGGGGTACACACAGATACGCAGTATTTT.

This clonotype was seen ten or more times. CDR3 DNA: TGCAGTGCTAGAGAAGACCTAACCGGGGAGCTGTTTTTT. Translation gives CSAREDLTGELFF. This rearrangement joins TRBV20-1 to TRBJ2-2, with D unresolved. From germline, CDR1 is DFQATT and CDR2 SNEGSKA (reference sequence). This CDR3 comprises 13 residues. Deletions cut 0 bases from V and 5 bases from J, with 7 bases between.

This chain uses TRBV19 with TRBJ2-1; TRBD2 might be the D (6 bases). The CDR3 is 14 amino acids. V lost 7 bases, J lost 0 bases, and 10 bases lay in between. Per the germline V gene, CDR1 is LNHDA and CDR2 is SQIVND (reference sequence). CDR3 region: CASTDSGSYNEQFF. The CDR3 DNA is TGTGCCAGTACTGATAGCGGCTCCTACAATGAGCAGTTCTTC.

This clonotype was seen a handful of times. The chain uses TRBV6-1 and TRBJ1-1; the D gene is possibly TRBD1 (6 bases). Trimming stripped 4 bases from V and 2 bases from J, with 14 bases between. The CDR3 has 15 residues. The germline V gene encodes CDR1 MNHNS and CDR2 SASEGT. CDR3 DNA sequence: TGTGCCAGCAGTGGGGCCGGGGGCGGCAACACTGAAGCTTTCTTT. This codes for CASSGAGGGNTEAFF.

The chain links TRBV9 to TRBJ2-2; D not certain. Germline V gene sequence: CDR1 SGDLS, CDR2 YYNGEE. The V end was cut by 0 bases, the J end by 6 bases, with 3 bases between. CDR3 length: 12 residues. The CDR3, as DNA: TGTGCCAGCAGCGTAGAGGCCGGGGAGCTGTTTTTT. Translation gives CASSVEAGELFF.

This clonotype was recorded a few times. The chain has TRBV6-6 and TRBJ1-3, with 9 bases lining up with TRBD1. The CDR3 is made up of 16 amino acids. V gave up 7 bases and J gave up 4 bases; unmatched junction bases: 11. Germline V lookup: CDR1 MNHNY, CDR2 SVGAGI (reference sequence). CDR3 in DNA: TGTGCCAGCACCAACTCCGGGACAGGGTCCGGAAACACCATATATTTT. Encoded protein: CASTNSGTGSGNTIYF.

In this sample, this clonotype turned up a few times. The CDR3: CSARVSNQPQHF. In DNA, the CDR3 is TGCAGTGCTAGAGTTAGCAATCAGCCCCAGCATTTT. The J gene is TRBJ1-5, the V gene TRBV20-1; the D is unclear. The germline V gene has CDR1 DFQATT and CDR2 SNEGSKA (reference sequence). V was trimmed by 1 base and J by 0 bases, leaving 1 base between them. CDR3 length: 12 amino acids.

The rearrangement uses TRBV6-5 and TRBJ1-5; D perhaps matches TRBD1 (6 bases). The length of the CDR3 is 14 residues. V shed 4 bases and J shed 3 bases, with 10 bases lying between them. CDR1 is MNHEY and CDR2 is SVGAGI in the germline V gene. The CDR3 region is CASSFRGANQPQHF. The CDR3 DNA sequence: TGTGCCAGCAGTTTCCGGGGGGCCAATCAGCCCCAGCATTTT.

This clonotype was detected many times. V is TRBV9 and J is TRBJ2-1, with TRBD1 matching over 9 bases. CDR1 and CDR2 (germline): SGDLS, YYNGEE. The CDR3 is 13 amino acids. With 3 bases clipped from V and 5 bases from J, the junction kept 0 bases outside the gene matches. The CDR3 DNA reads TGTGCCAGCAGCGGGACAGGGGACAATGAGCAGTTCTTC. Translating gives CASSGTGDNEQFF. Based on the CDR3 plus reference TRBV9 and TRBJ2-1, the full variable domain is DSGVTQTPKHLITATGQRVTLRCSPRSGDLSVYWYQQSLDQGLQFLIQYYNGEERAKGNILERFSAQQFPDLHSELNLSSLELGDSALYFCASSGTGDNEQFFGPGTRLTVL.

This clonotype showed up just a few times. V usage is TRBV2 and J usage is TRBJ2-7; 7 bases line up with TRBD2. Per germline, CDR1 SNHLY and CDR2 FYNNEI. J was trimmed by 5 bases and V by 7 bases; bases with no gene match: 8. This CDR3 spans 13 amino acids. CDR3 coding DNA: TGTGCCAGCACCATAGGAGCGGGGAACGAGCAGTACTTC. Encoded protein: CASTIGAGNEQYF.

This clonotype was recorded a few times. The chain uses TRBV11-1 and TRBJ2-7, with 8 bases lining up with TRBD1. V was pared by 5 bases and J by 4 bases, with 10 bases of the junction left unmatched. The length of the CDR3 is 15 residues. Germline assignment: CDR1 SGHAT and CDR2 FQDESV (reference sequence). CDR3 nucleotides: TGTGCCAGCAGCCGGAGGAGGACAGGGTCGTACGAGCAGTACTTC. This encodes CASSRRRTGSYEQYF.

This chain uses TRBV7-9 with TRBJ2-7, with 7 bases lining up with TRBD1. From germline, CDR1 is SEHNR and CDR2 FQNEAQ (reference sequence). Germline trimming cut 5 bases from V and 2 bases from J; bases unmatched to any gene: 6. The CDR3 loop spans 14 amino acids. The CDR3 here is CASSPPGQPYEQYF. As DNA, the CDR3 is TGTGCCAGCAGCCCACCGGGACAGCCCTACGAGCAGTACTTC. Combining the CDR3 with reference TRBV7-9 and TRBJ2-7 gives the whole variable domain DTGVSQNPRHKITKRGQNVTFRCDPISEHNRLYWYRQTLGQGPEFLTYFQNEAQLEKSRLLSDRFSAERPKGSFSTLEIQRTEQGDSAMYLCASSPPGQPYEQYFGPGTRLTVT.

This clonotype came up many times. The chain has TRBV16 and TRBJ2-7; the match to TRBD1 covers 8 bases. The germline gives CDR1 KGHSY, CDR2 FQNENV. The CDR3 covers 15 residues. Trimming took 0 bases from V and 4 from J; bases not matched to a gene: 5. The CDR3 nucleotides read TGTGCCAGCAGCCAATCGTCGCAGGGGGCTTACGAGCAGTACTTC. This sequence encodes CASSQSSQGAYEQYF.

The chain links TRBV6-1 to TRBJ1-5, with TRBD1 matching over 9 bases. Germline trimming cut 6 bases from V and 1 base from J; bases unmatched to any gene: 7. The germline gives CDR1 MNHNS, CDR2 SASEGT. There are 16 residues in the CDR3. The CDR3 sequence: CASSRDRVTSNQPQHF. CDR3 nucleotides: TGTGCCAGCAGCCGGGACAGGGTTACGAGCAATCAGCCCCAGCATTTT.

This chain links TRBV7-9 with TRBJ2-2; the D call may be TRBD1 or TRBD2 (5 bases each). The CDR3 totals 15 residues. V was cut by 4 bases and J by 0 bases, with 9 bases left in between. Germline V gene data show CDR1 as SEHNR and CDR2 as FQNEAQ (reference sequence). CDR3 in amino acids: CASSSGPTNTGELFF. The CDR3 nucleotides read TGTGCCAGCAGCTCGGGGCCGACGAACACCGGGGAGCTGTTTTTT.

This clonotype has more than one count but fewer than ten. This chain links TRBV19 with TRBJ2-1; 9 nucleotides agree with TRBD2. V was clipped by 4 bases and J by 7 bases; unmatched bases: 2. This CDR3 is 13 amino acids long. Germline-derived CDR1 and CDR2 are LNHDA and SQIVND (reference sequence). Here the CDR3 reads CASSTAGGNEQFF. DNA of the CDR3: TGTGCCAGTAGTACGGCGGGGGGGAATGAGCAGTTCTTC.

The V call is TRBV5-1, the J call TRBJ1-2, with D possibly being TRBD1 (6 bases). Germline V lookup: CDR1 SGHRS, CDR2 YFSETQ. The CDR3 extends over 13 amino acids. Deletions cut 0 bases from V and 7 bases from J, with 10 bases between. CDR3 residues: CASSLAGASGYTF. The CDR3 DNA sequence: TGCGCCAGCAGCTTGGCGGGGGCGAGTGGCTACACCTTC.

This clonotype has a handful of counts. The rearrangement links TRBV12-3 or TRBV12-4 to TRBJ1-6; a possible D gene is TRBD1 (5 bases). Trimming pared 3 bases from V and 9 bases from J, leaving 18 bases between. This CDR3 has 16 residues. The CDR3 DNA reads TGTGCCAGCAGTTTGGCGGGGGACGACATCATTTCACCCCTCCACTTT. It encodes CASSLAGDDIISPLHF.

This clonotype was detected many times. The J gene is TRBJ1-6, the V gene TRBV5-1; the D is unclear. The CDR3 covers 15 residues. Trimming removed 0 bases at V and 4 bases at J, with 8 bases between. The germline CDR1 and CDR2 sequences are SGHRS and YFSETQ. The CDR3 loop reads CASSLVEPYNSPLHF. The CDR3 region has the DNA TGCGCCAGCAGCTTGGTCGAGCCGTATAATTCACCCCTCCACTTT.

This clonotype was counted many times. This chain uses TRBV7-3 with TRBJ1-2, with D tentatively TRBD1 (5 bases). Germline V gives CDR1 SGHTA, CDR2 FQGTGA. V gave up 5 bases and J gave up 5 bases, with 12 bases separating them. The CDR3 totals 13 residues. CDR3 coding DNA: TGTGCCAGCAGCCCTGACAGCCAGTATGGCTACACCTTC. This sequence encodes CASSPDSQYGYTF. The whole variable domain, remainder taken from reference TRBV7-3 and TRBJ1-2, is GAGVSQTPSNKVTEKGKYVELRCDPISGHTALYWYRQSLGQGPEFLIYFQGTGAADDSGLPNDRFFAVRPEGSVSTLKIQRTERGDSAVYLCASSPDSQYGYTFGSGTRLTVV.

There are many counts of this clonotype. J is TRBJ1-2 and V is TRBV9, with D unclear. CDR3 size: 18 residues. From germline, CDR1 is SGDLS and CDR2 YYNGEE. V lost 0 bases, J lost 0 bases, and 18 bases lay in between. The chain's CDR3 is CASSVGVPTPMTNYGYTF. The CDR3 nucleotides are TGTGCCAGCAGCGTAGGGGTCCCCACCCCGATGACTAACTATGGCTACACCTTC.

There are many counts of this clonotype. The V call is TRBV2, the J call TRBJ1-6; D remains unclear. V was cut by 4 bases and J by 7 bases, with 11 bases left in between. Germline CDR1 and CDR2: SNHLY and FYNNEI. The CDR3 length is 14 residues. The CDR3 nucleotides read TGTGCCAGCAGTGCGCAGACGGCCAATTCACCCCTCCACTTT. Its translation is CASSAQTANSPLHF.

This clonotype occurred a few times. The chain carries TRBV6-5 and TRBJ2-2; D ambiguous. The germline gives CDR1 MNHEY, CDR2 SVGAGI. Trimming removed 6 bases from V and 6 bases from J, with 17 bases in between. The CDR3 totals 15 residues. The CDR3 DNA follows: TGTGCCAGCAGCTGGGCCTCAAATGGGGCCGGGGAGCTGTTTTTT. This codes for CASSWASNGAGELFF.

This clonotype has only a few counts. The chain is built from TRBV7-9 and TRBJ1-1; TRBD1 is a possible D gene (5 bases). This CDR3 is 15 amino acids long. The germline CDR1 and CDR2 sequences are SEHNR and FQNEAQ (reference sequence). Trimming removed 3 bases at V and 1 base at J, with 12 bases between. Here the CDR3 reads CASSFRGAPNTEAFF. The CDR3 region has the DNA TGTGCCAGCAGCTTCAGAGGGGCTCCGAACACTGAAGCTTTCTTT.

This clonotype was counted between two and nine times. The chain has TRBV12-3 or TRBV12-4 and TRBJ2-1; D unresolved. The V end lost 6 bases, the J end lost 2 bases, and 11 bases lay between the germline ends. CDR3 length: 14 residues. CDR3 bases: TGTGCCAGCAGCTTGGCCATTCCCTACAATGAGCAGTTCTTC. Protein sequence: CASSLAIPYNEQFF.

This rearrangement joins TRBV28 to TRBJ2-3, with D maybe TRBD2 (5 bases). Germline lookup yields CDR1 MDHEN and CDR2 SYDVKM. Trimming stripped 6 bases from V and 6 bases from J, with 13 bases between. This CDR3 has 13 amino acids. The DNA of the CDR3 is TGTGCCAGCAGAGAGGGTTCGGGGGATACGCAGTATTTT. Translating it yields CASREGSGDTQYF.

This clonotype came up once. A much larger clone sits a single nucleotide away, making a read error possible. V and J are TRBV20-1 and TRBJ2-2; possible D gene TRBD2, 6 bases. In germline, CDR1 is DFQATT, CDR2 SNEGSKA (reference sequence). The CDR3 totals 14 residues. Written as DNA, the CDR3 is TGCAGTGGGCACGGCGGGATGAACACCAGGGAGCTGTTTTTT. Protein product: CSGHGGMNTRELFF.

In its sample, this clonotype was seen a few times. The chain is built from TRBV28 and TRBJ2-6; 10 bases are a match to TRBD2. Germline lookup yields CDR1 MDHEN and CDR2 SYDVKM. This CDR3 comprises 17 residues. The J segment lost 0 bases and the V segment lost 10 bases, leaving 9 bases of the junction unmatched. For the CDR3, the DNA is TGTGCCACATATAGCGGGAGGATCAGCTCTGGGGCCAACGTCCTGACTTTC. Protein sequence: CATYSGRISSGANVLTF.